Below, 9 T cell receptor beta chains from the same sample are listed, as sequenced in a study of blood T cell repertoires in COVID-19. Clones were sequenced by immunoSEQ multiplex PCR, and TCRdb holds only the in-frame ones, with some missing. The sample carries about 190,000 clones, around 85% recorded once. Sequencing was performed on peripheral blood. These receptors were collected from a man between 65 and 85 years old with active or convalescent COVID-19.

The V gene is TRBV4-2, the J gene TRBJ2-7, with 7 bases identical to TRBD1. The V segment lost 2 bases and the J segment 3 bases; nucleotides outside the gene matches: 4. From germline, CDR1 is LGHNA and CDR2 YNFKEQ. The CDR3 is 14 amino acids. In DNA form, the CDR3 reads TGTGCCAGCAGCCAATCTTCAGGGGGCTACGAGCAGTACTTC. It specifies CASSQSSGGYEQYF.

The chain links TRBV12-3 or TRBV12-4 to TRBJ1-4; the D is unclear. This CDR3 has 12 amino acids. Trimming cost V 6 bases and J 1 base, with 3 bases left between them. CDR3 protein: CASRRTNEKLFF. The CDR3 DNA reads TGTGCCAGCAGGAGAACTAATGAAAAACTGTTTTTT.

A single count supports this clone. The rearrangement uses TRBV7-8 and TRBJ2-7; TRBD2 is a possible D gene (6 bases). The CDR3 spans 15 residues. Germline CDR1 reads SGHVS; CDR2 reads FQNEAQ. V lost 1 base, J lost 7 bases, and 17 bases lay in between. The CDR3 loop is CASSLGGSGGLEQYF. DNA for the CDR3: TGTGCCAGCAGCTTAGGGGGTAGCGGCGGATTGGAGCAGTACTTC.

This chain connects TRBV30 to TRBJ1-5, with 8 nucleotides matching TRBD1. CDR3 length equals 15 residues. Germline V gene data show CDR1 as GTSNPN and CDR2 as SVGIG (reference sequence). V shed 2 bases and J 0 bases; nucleotides not matched to a gene: 3. The CDR3 spells CAWSTGGYSNQPQHF. The CDR3 DNA reads as TGTGCCTGGAGTACAGGGGGGTATAGCAATCAGCCCCAGCATTTT.

The chain is built from TRBV2 and TRBJ1-6, with TRBD1 identical over 7 bases. Germline-derived CDR1 and CDR2 are SNHLY and FYNNEI. The CDR3 consists of 15 residues. The ends lost 2 bases at V and 7 bases at J; junction bases unmatched: 5. The CDR3 DNA reads TGTGCCAGCAGTGAATGGGGACAGAACAATTCACCCCTCCACTTT. Its protein product is CASSEWGQNNSPLHF.

V and J are TRBV28 and TRBJ1-5; no reliable D call. This CDR3 has 15 residues. Germline lookup yields CDR1 MDHEN and CDR2 SYDVKM. Trimming took off 3 bases at V and 0 bases at J, with 9 bases between the two ends. This chain's CDR3 is CASSFVGNSNQPQHF. The CDR3 DNA sequence: TGTGCCAGCAGTTTTGTCGGGAATAGCAATCAGCCCCAGCATTTT.

V and J are TRBV25-1 and TRBJ2-1; D may be TRBD2 (5 bases). Between the trimmed V and J ends, which lost 0 bases and 7 bases, there was a span of 10 bases. This CDR3 is built from 14 residues. Germline values: CDR1 MGHDK, CDR2 SYGVNS. The CDR3 DNA reads TGTGCCAGCAGTGAATATGGGTCGGGGAATGAGCAGTTCTTC. As protein: CASSEYGSGNEQFF.

This chain uses TRBV20-1 with TRBJ2-3, with 15 bases aligning to TRBD2. CDR1 DFQATT and CDR2 SNEGSKA come from the germline V gene (reference sequence). The CDR3 covers 16 residues. With V trimmed by 3 bases and J by 7 bases, 8 bases remained unmatched. The CDR3 reads CSASIPGLAGGYTQYF. The CDR3 DNA follows: TGCAGTGCTAGTATCCCGGGACTAGCGGGAGGTTATACGCAGTATTTT.

The V call is TRBV27, the J call TRBJ2-3; 13 bases agree with TRBD2. Germline CDR1 MNHEY, CDR2 SMNVEV (reference sequence). The CDR3 covers 16 residues. The ends lost 3 bases at V and 3 bases at J; junction bases unmatched: 3. CDR3 amino acids: CASSFGLAGATDTQYF. The CDR3 nucleotides read TGTGCCAGCAGTTTCGGACTAGCGGGAGCGACAGATACGCAGTATTTT.